Listed here is a single T cell receptor beta chain. CDR1 is WNHNN and CDR2 is SYGVQD in the germline V gene (reference sequence). This CDR3 is 13 amino acids long. Trimming removed 6 bases from V and 3 bases from J; junction bases left unmatched: 2. As originally analysed: Amplification with reference gene primers provided the estimates of nucleated cell counts. The method was immunoSEQ multiplex PCR; TCRdb's version includes in-frame clones alone and lacks a portion of them. V, J and clone size were drawn from that table, and D and trimming were deduced from the DNA. The sample holds a few hundred thousand clones; around nine tenths are singletons and the top ten take just under 0.95%. These data are taken from a study of blood T cell repertoires in COVID-19. About the study: Acute and convalescent COVID-19 samples came from the United States, Italy and Spain.

The sequence came from a woman between 35 and 50 years old who had recovered from COVID-19. Sequencing was performed on peripheral blood. The rearrangement links TRBV10-1 to TRBJ2-7; 10 bases line up with TRBD1. This CDR3 is CASRDRGFYEQYF. For the CDR3, the DNA is TGCGCCAGCAGGGACAGGGGGTTCTACGAGCAGTACTTC.